Listed below are T cell receptor beta chains from one sample, sequenced in a study of T cell repertoires in cytomegalovirus infection. In TCRdb, the reads were re-called with MiXCR into one record per CDR3 protein. The profile shows roughly 920,000 distinct CDR3 sequences, around 32% of them singletons. Their antigens are not known. Sequenced here: cultured CD8+ T cells from PBMCs, sampled from culture after CMV antigen stimulation. The receptors were sampled from a human donor in good health (CMV status not recorded). Some clones in this sample may be carry-over from other donors' samples. Each CDR3 is given with its conserved first and last residue.

>TRBV10-3|TRBJ2-1
CAISETGTSGGYNEQFF
>TRBV6-2/TRBV6-3|TRBJ2-3
CASTEDGRWTQYF
>TRBV7-8|TRBJ2-1
CASSLDRNFYNEQFF
>TRBV7-7|TRBJ2-2
CASSLSRGNGELFF
>TRBV7-4|TRBJ2-3
CASIGNQGDTQYF
>TRBV7-9|TRBJ1-1
CASSPDGTGKTEAFF
>TRBV7-6|TRBJ2-3
CASSSSGGATDTQYF
>TRBV12-3/TRBV12-4|TRBJ2-1
CASSLKPSGGRPISNEQFF
>TRBV6-2/TRBV6-3|TRBJ2-1
CASSYSRSLPAYNEQFF
>TRBV10-2|TRBJ2-3
CASSGLELGGDTQYF
>TRBV10-2|TRBJ1-5
CASSESQANQPQHF
>TRBV18|TRBJ2-5
CASSPSLGQETQYF
>TRBV6-6|TRBJ1-1
CASRRGGLEAFF
>TRBV7-2|TRBJ2-1
CASSSPSGLGQFF
>TRBV4-1|TRBJ1-2
CASSPDRGHLDGYTF
>TRBV7-9|TRBJ2-7
CASSLEGSAYEQYF
>TRBV5-5|TRBJ2-1
CASSFWQDNPYNEQFF
>TRBV7-8|TRBJ2-4
CASSLVGQTVAKNIQYF
>TRBV14|TRBJ1-6
CASSQVFLVSPLHF
>TRBV12-5|TRBJ2-3
CASGPEPDTQYF
>TRBV12-3/TRBV12-4|TRBJ1-5
CASSPLGGYQPQHF
>TRBV2|TRBJ1-3
CASSEFRSSGNTIYF
>TRBV7-9|TRBJ2-7
CASSLAMTEQYF
>TRBV7-8|TRBJ1-6
CASSLKFGGGSPLHF
>TRBV12-3/TRBV12-4|TRBJ1-2
CASSFGRGPGYGYTF
>TRBV29-1|TRBJ1-4
CSVQSTNEKLFF
>TRBV12-3/TRBV12-4|TRBJ2-3
CASSYRGTGDGDTQYF
>TRBV12-3/TRBV12-4|TRBJ1-1
CASSPSGEMNTEAFF
>TRBV4-1|TRBJ2-1
CASSQEDLLDEQFF
>TRBV7-8|TRBJ2-1
CASSSYKGGSNEQFF
>TRBV7-2|TRBJ2-1
CASSLVPRGRYNEQFF
>TRBV3-1|TRBJ2-3
CASSQPNGPLDTQYF
>TRBV7-2|TRBJ2-5
CASSLRSVARRLKETQYF
>TRBV7-9|TRBJ2-1
CASSLASRGRNEQFF
>TRBV19|TRBJ2-1
CASSIGTSPYNEQFF
>TRBV11-1|TRBJ2-1
CASSLAIQGAANEQFF
>TRBV2|TRBJ2-3
CASSPDFDRPDTQYF
>TRBV6-6|TRBJ1-3
CASSYQGAPTTGNTIYF
>TRBV11-3|TRBJ2-2
CASRDRGHNTGELFF
>TRBV5-5|TRBJ2-5
CASSWDGSGVETQYF
>TRBV7-9|TRBJ1-4
CASSRSSGENEKLFF
>TRBV2|TRBJ1-5
CASSERQVNQPQHF
>TRBV12-3/TRBV12-4|TRBJ2-3
CASRFLAGESTDTQYF
>TRBV27|TRBJ1-1
CASSHTGSATNTEAFF
>TRBV7-6|TRBJ2-5
CASSLALRRETQYF
>TRBV27|TRBJ2-2
CASSFAGADTGELFF
>TRBV6-8|TRBJ1-2
CASSYMGGGGGYTF
>TRBV29-1|TRBJ2-1
CSVVGSARNEQFF
>TRBV6-5|TRBJ1-2
CASLGTNGYTF
>TRBV5-1|TRBJ2-5
CASSSTSAVLQETQYF